This T cell receptor (beta chain) was documented in a study of vaccination effects on CD4 cells after COVID-19. On the study more broadly: Post-vaccine draws lagged the second dose by a median of 72 days. Two million PBMC were seeded per well and grown in the presence of 9 to 10 IU/ml IL-2 and approximately 11 ug/ml peptides.

The CDR3 is 16 residues long. CDR1 is SGDLS and CDR2 is YYNGEE in the germline V gene. The V and J ends lost 0 bases and 2 bases respectively, with 9 bases between them. Clones were read by immunoSEQ multiplex PCR, and TCRdb kept only the in-frame ones, dropping some. This sample yields under 70,000 clones, of which 70% to 75% are seen a single time; approximately 2% belongs to the top ten. Having been cultured for ten to eleven days, the cells underwent CD4+ T cell isolation. Two doses of either BNT162b2 or mRNA-1273 were given to each participant. As to this clone: Antigen unknown.

Sequencing used CD4+ T cells from PBMCs cultured without peptide, obtained after COVID-19 vaccination. This TCR was recovered from a human donor who received a COVID-19 vaccine. The gene calls are TRBV9 and TRBJ1-6; a possible D gene is TRBD1 (6 bases). The DNA of the CDR3 is TGTGCCAGCAGCGTAGCGGGGGACACCTATAATTCACCCCTCCACTTT. This sequence encodes CASSVAGDTYNSPLHF.